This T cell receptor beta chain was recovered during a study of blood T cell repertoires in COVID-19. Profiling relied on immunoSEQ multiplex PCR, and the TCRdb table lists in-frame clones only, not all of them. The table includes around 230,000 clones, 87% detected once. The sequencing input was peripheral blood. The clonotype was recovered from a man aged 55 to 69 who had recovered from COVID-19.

The CDR3 region has the DNA TGTGCCAGCAGTTACGCGGGGGGTTTCCAAGAGACCCAGTACTTC. Its translation: CASSYAGGFQETQYF. The gene calls are TRBV6-6 and TRBJ2-5; 8 bases align to TRBD2. The CDR3 extends over 15 amino acids. CDR1 and CDR2 (germline): MNHNY, SVGAGI (reference sequence). The J segment lost 1 base and the V segment lost 2 bases, leaving 3 bases of the junction unmatched.